The next 15 T cell receptor beta chains were all read from a single sample in a study of OX40 agonist ivuxolimab in advanced cancers. Method: immunoSEQ multiplex PCR; TCRdb's copy keeps in-frame clones and lacks some. The sample carries approximately 61,000 clones, roughly nine tenths recorded once. The input for sequencing was CD4+ or CD8+ T cells sorted from blood, taken in a trial of the OX40 agonist ivuxolimab. Source of these receptors: an adult with an advanced solid tumor such as melanoma, head and neck, liver or kidney cancer.

This chain joins TRBV11-2 and TRBJ1-1; D is unclear. The germline CDR1 and CDR2 sequences are SGHAT and FQNNGV. V lost 2 bases to trimming and J lost 3 bases, with 10 bases between them. The CDR3 is made up of 14 amino acids. The CDR3 protein is CASSLQAPDTEAFF. CDR3 nucleotide sequence: TGTGCCAGCAGCTTACAGGCCCCAGACACTGAAGCTTTCTTT.

The V call is TRBV7-2, the J call TRBJ1-5; tentatively, D is TRBD1 (5 bases). This CDR3 has 15 amino acids. V dropped 1 base and J dropped 0 bases, with 7 bases sitting between them. From germline, CDR1 is SGHTA and CDR2 FQGNSA. CDR3: CASSLDRYSNQPQHF. CDR3 in DNA: TGTGCCAGCAGCTTAGACAGGTATAGCAATCAGCCCCAGCATTTT. Together with reference TRBV7-2 and TRBJ1-5, the CDR3 gives the full variable domain: GAGVSQSPSNKVTEKGKDVELRCDPISGHTALYWYRQSLGQGLEFLIYFQGNSAPDKSGLPSDRFSAERTGGSVSTLTIQRTQQEDSAVYLCASSLDRYSNQPQHFGDGTRLSIL.

The V and J genes are TRBV5-1 and TRBJ1-5, with 7 nucleotides matching TRBD1. Germline-derived CDR1 and CDR2 are SGHRS and YFSETQ. With V trimmed by 0 bases and J by 5 bases, 5 bases remained unmatched. This CDR3 region has 15 residues. The chain's CDR3 is CASSLGQGDHQPQHF. The CDR3 nucleotides read TGCGCCAGCAGCTTGGGGCAGGGGGACCATCAGCCCCAGCATTTT.

This clone was recorded only once. The chain combines TRBV15 with TRBJ1-5; a weak D match, TRBD1 (5 bases). Germline V gives CDR1 LNHNV, CDR2 YYDKDF (reference sequence). Trimming shortened V by 0 bases and J by 7 bases, and 22 bases separated the two germline ends. The CDR3 contains 18 residues. The CDR3 region is CATSRDLATGFSYQPQHF. CDR3 DNA: TGTGCCACCAGCAGAGATTTGGCAACAGGTTTTTCTTACCAGCCCCAGCATTTT.

V and J are TRBV7-3 and TRBJ1-3; D unresolved. This CDR3 is 13 amino acids long. Trimming removed 1 base at V and 4 bases at J, with 5 bases between. The germline CDR1 and CDR2 sequences are SGHTA and FQGTGA. The CDR3 nucleotides are TGTGCCAGCAGCTTAAGTCGGGGAAACACCATATATTTT. The encoded protein is CASSLSRGNTIYF.

J is TRBJ2-1 and V is TRBV30; 8 bases fit TRBD2. V lost 5 bases, J lost 0 bases, and 6 bases stayed unmatched. The CDR3 is 15 residues long. The germline gives CDR1 GTSNPN, CDR2 SVGIG (reference sequence). CDR3 amino acids: CAWDLGTSSYNEQFF. The DNA for the CDR3 is TGTGCCTGGGATCTCGGGACTAGCTCCTACAATGAGCAGTTCTTC.

The rearrangement uses TRBV28 and TRBJ2-7; TRBD1 matches at 8 bases. Germline V CDR1 and CDR2: MDHEN, SYDVKM. This CDR3 spans 14 amino acids. Trimming took 6 bases from V and 1 from J; bases not matched to a gene: 5. The CDR3 coding sequence is TGTGCCAGCAGACAGGGGGTTAATTCCTACGAGCAGTACTTC. Amino acid sequence: CASRQGVNSYEQYF.

The J gene is TRBJ2-2, the V gene TRBV30; 8 bases align to TRBD1. CDR1 and CDR2 from the germline V gene are GTSNPN and SVGIG (reference sequence). V shed 2 bases and J 3 bases; nucleotides not matched to a gene: 5. The CDR3 is 15 residues long. As DNA, the CDR3 is TGTGCCTGGAGTTGGCGGGACAGGTACACCGGGGAGCTGTTTTTT. Encoded protein: CAWSWRDRYTGELFF.

The chain joins TRBV19 to TRBJ1-2; 8 positions match TRBD1. Germline V gene lookup returns CDR1 LNHDA and CDR2 SQIVND (reference sequence). This CDR3 comprises 13 residues. V lost 5 bases and J lost 6; bases outside the gene matches: 5. CDR3 sequence: CASSVQGADGYTF. DNA for the CDR3: TGTGCCAGTAGTGTCCAGGGGGCTGATGGCTACACCTTC.

The CDR3 is CASSLDGNTEAFF. CDR3 DNA sequence: TGTGCCAGCAGCTTAGACGGGAACACTGAAGCTTTCTTT. The genes are TRBV11-3 and TRBJ1-1; D is uncertain. This CDR3 is 13 amino acids long. V lost 0 bases and J 1 base, leaving 3 bases between the germline ends. Germline CDR1 is SGHNT and CDR2 is YENEEA.

V is TRBV4-1 and J is TRBJ2-5; 9 bases fit TRBD2. Germline CDR1 reads MGHRA; CDR2 reads YSYEKL. This CDR3 has 14 amino acids. V lost 3 bases to trimming and J lost 1 base; unmatched junction nucleotides: 0. CDR3 bases: TGCGCCAGCAGCCAGGGACTAGCCCAAGAGACCCAGTACTTC. Its translation: CASSQGLAQETQYF.

This clone occurred once. The chain carries TRBV7-9 and TRBJ2-5; no clear D. Trimming took off 1 base at V and 2 bases at J, with 5 bases between the two ends. The CDR3 covers 13 residues. Germline CDR1 reads SEHNR; CDR2 reads FQNEAQ (reference sequence). CDR3 protein: CASSLGVQETQYF. CDR3 DNA: TGTGCCAGCAGCTTAGGGGTGCAAGAGACCCAGTACTTC.

The rearrangement joins TRBV5-1 to TRBJ1-4; weak D call: TRBD1 (5 bases). The CDR3 runs to 14 residues. Germline V gene data show CDR1 as SGHRS and CDR2 as YFSETQ. Trimming shortened V by 2 bases and J by 5 bases, and 10 bases separated the two germline ends. In nucleotides, the CDR3 is TGCGCCAGCAGCTTTGGGACGTCGAATGAAAAACTGTTTTTT. It yields the protein CASSFGTSNEKLFF.

The chain combines TRBV30 with TRBJ2-2; D is undetermined. CDR1 GTSNPN and CDR2 SVGIG come from the germline V gene (reference sequence). This CDR3 has 14 amino acids. V dropped 2 bases and J dropped 3 bases, with 10 bases sitting between them. The CDR3 protein is CAWSLSLDTGELFF. For the CDR3, the DNA is TGTGCCTGGAGTCTTAGTCTGGACACCGGGGAGCTGTTTTTT.

This chain joins TRBV2 and TRBJ2-1, with a weak D call TRBD1 (8 bases). CDR3 length equals 14 residues. The germline CDR1 and CDR2 sequences are SNHLY and FYNNEI. V lost 2 bases, J lost 8 bases, and 13 bases lay in between. The CDR3 DNA reads as TGTGCCAGCAGTGAACTTACAGGGGGGGATGAGCAGTTCTTC. This sequence encodes CASSELTGGDEQFF.